This T cell receptor beta chain was captured by sequencing in a study of T cells in Graves' hyperthyroidism and ophthalmopathy. CDR1 and CDR2 (germline): SGHNT, YENEEA. The V end was cut by 5 bases, the J end by 0 bases, with 8 bases between. CDR3 size: 14 residues. Study-level findings and limits: Separating ophthalmopathy from stable hyperthyroidism was achieved by a 13 V-J model. Blood samples included most of the expanded thyroid clonotypes exceeding 0.001.

This clonotype was detected only a few times. The target antigen is unknown. Amplification yielded TCR beta CDR3 regions, with RNA transcripts as the source. Using the HTBI primer set, a first-round RT-PCR was run on the TCR CDR3. Via MiXCR, TCRdb re-called the multiplex PCR reads, giving one row per CDR3 protein. The sample lists about 290,000 distinct CDR3 sequences; roughly 13% were seen once. Patients showing uncontrolled infection, other autoimmune disease, pregnancy or lactation were ineligible. Each diagnosis drew on symptoms, thyroxine, TRAb, thyroid ultrasound and orbital computed tomography findings.

Material for sequencing was blood. The rearrangement uses TRBV11-3 and TRBJ1-3, with a weak D call TRBD1 (5 bases). The sequence came from a woman aged 40 to 50 with Graves' hyperthyroidism. CDR3 amino acids: CASSEGSSGNTIYF. The CDR3 nucleotides are TGTGCCAGCAGCGAGGGGAGCTCTGGAAACACCATATATTTT. The whole variable domain, filled in from reference TRBV11-3 and TRBJ1-3, reads EAGVVQSPRYKIIEKKQPVAFWCNPISGHNTLYWYLQNLGQGPELLIRYENEEAVDDSQLPKDRFSAERLKGVDSTLKIQPAELGDSAVYLCASSEGSSGNTIYFGEGSWLTVV.